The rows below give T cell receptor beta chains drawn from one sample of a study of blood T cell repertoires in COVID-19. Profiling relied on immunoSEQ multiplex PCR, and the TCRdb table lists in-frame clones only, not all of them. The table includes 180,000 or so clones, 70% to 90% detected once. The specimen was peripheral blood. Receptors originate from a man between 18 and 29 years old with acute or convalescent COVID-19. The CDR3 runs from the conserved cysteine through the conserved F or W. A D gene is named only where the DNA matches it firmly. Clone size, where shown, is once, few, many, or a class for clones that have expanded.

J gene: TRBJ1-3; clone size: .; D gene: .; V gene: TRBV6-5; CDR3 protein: CASSVTDSGNTIYF; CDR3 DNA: TGTGCCAGCAGCGTGACAGACTCTGGAAACACCATATATTTT
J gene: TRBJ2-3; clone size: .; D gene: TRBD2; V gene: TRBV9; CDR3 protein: CASSVNPSGGSTDTQYF; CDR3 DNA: TGTGCCAGCAGCGTGAACCCTAGCGGGGGCAGCACAGATACGCAGTATTTT
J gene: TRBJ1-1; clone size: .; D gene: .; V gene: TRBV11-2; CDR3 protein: CASIPVMRGKNTEAFF; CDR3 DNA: TGTGCCAGCATTCCCGTTATGAGAGGCAAGAACACTGAAGCTTTCTTT
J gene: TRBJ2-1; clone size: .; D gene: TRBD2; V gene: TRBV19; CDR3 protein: CASSAGTSGGTYNEQFF; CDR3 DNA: TGTGCCAGTAGCGCCGGGACTAGCGGGGGGACCTACAATGAGCAGTTCTTC
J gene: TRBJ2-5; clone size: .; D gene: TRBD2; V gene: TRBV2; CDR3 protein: CASSLGTSGMETQYF; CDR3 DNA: TGTGCCAGCAGTCTGGGGACTAGCGGGATGGAGACCCAGTACTTC
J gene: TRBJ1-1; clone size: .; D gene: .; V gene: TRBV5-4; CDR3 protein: CASSFTTDVAEAFF; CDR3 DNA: TGTGCCAGCAGCTTTACGACTGACGTCGCTGAAGCTTTCTTT
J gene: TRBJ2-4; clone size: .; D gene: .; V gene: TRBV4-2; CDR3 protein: CASSQDFTLAKNIQYF; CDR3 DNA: TGTGCCAGCAGCCAAGATTTCACATTAGCCAAAAACATTCAGTACTTC
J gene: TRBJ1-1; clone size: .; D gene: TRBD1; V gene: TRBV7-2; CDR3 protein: CASSLTGENTEAFF; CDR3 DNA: TGTGCCAGCAGCTTGACAGGGGAGAACACTGAAGCTTTCTTT
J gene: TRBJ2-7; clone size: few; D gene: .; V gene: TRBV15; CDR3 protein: CATSLDRIYEQYF; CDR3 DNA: TGTGCCACCAGTTTGGACAGAATCTACGAGCAGTACTTC
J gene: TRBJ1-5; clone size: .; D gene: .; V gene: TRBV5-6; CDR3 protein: CASSLGQRDSNQPQHF; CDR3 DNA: TGTGCCAGCAGCTTGGGGCAGCGAGATAGCAATCAGCCCCAGCATTTT
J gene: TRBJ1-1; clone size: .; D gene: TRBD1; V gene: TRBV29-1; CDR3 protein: CSGRQGVGNTEAFF; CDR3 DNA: TGCAGCGGGAGACAGGGCGTGGGGAACACTGAAGCTTTCTTT
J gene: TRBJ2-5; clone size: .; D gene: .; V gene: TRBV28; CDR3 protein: CASSIPQGRKTQYF; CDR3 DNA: TGTGCCAGCAGTATTCCACAGGGGAGGAAGACCCAGTACTTC
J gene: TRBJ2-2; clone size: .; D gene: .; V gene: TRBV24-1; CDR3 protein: CATSDLPPGHGNTGELFF; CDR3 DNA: TGTGCCACCAGTGACTTACCCCCAGGACACGGAAACACCGGGGAGCTGTTTTTT
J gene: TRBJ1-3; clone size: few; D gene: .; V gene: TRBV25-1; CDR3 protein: CARQGSGNTIYF; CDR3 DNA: TGTGCCAGACAGGGATCTGGAAACACCATATATTTT
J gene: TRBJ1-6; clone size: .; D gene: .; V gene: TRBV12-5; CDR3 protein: CASGPGFNSPLHF; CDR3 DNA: TGTGCTAGTGGTCCCGGGTTCAATTCACCCCTCCACTTT
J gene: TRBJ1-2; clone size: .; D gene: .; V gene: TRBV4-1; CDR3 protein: CASSQDTGRTPYGYTF; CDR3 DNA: TGCGCCAGCAGCCAAGATACAGGGCGGACCCCCTATGGCTACACCTTC
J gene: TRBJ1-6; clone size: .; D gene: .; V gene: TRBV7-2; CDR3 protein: CASSLPGVYNSPLHF; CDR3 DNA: TGTGCCAGCAGCCTACCGGGAGTCTACAATTCACCCCTCCACTTT
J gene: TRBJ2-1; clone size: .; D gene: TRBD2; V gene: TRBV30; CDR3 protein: CAWSVGVAGGLAPFF; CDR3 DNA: TGTGCCTGGAGTGTTGGGGTAGCGGGGGGGCTAGCGCCGTTCTTC
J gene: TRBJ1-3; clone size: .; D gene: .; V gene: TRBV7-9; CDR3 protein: CASSFGGTGNTIYF; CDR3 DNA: TGTGCCAGCAGCTTCGGGGGGACTGGAAACACCATATATTTT
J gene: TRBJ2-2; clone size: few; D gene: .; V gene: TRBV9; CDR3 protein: CASSVPNSGDTGELFF; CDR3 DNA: TGTGCCAGCAGCGTTCCCAATTCGGGGGACACCGGGGAGCTGTTTTTT
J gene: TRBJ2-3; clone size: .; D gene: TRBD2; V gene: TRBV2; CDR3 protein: CASSKTSGGDTQYF; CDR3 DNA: TGTGCCAGCAGTAAGACTAGCGGGGGAGATACGCAGTATTTT
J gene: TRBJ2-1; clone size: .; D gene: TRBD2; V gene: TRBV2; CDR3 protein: CASTWGGEYNEQFF; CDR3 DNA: TGTGCCAGCACATGGGGGGGGGAATACAATGAGCAGTTCTTC